The sample holds a few counts of the clone carrying this TCR beta chain. What it recognizes is unknown. The record originates from a study of T cells in Graves' hyperthyroidism and ophthalmopathy. The source material, RNA transcripts, was used to amplify TCR beta CDR3 regions. In the first-round RT-PCR of the TCR CDR3, the HTBI primer set was used. In TCRdb, the multiplex PCR reads were re-called with MiXCR into one record per CDR3 protein. Altogether hundreds of thousands of distinct CDR3 sequences are present, around a sixth being singletons, with the ten largest covering 15% to 20%. Per the germline V gene, CDR1 is SGHRS and CDR2 is YFSETQ. Trimming cost V 4 bases and J 1 base, with 17 bases left between them. The CDR3 runs 16 residues. General observations from the study: In the analysis, a 13 V-J model separated ophthalmopathy from stable hyperthyroidism.

The specimen sequenced was blood. The sequence was obtained from a woman aged 45-65 years with Graves' hyperthyroidism that later progressed to Graves' ophthalmopathy. V is TRBV5-1 and J is TRBJ1-1; D is perhaps TRBD1 (5 bases). This CDR3 reads CASSAALGGTNTEAFF. CDR3 sequence (DNA): TGCGCCAGCAGCGCCGCGTTGGGAGGGACGAACACTGAAGCTTTCTTT.